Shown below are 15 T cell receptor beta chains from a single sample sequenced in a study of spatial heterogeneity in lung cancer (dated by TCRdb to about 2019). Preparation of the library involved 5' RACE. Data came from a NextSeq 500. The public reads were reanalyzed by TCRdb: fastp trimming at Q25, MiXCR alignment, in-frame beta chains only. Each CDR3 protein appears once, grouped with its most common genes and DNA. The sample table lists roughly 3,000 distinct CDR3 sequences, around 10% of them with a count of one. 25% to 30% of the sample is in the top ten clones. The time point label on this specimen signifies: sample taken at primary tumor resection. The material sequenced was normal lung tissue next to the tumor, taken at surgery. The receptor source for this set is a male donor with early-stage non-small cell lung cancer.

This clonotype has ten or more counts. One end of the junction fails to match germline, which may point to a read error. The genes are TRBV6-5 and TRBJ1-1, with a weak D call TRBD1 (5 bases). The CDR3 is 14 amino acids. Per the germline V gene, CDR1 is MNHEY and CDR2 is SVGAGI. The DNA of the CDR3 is TGTGCCAGCAGCTACTCAGGGATTAGAGGTGAAGCTTTCTTT. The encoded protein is CASSYSGIRGEAFF.

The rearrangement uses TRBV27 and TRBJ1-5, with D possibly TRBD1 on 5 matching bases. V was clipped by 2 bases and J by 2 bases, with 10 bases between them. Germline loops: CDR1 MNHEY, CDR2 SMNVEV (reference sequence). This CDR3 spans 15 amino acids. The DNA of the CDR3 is TGTGCCAGCAGTTTAATAACAGGAGGCAATCAGCCCCAGCATTTT. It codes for CASSLITGGNQPQHF.

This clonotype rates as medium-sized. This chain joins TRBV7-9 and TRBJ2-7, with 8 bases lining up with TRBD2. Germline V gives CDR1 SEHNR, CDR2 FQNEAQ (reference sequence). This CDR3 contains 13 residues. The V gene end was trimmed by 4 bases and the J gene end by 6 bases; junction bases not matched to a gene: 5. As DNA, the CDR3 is TGTGCCAGCAGCTCCCGCGGGGGGACCGAGCAGTACTTC. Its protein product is CASSSRGGTEQYF. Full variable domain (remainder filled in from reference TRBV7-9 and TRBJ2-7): DTGVSQNPRHKITKRGQNVTFRCDPISEHNRLYWYRQTLGQGPEFLTYFQNEAQLEKSRLLSDRFSAERPKGSFSTLEIQRTEQGDSAMYLCASSSRGGTEQYFGPGTRLTVT.

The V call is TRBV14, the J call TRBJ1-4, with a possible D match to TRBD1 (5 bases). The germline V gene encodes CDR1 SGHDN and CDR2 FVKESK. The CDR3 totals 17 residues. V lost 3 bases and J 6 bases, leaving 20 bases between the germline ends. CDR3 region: CASSQLRGARWHEKLFF. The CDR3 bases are TGTGCCAGCAGCCAGCTGCGCGGGGCACGGTGGCATGAAAAACTGTTTTTT.

CDR3 DNA sequence: TGTGCCAGCAGTTTCGATCAAACGGGCACAGATACGCAGTATTTT. The encoded protein is CASSFDQTGTDTQYF. The V call is TRBV27, the J call TRBJ2-3, with unresolved D. V gave up 3 bases and J gave up 1 base, with 11 bases separating them. Germline values: CDR1 MNHEY, CDR2 SMNVEV (reference sequence). The CDR3 covers 15 residues.

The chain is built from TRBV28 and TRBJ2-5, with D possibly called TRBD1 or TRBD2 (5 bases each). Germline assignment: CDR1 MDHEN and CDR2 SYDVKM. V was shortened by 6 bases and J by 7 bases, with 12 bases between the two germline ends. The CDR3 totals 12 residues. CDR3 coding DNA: TGTGCCAGCAGGGGGGAGAGAAGGACCCAGTACTTC. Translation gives CASRGERRTQYF.

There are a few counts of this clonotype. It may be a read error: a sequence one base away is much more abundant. The CDR3 spells CASSRGRLAYEQYF. The CDR3 nucleotides read TGTGCCAGCAGTCGTGGTCGTTTGGCCTACGAGCAGTACTTC. The chain is built from TRBV27 and TRBJ2-7, with D unclear. In germline, CDR1 is MNHEY, CDR2 SMNVEV (reference sequence). V lost 5 bases and J 2 bases, leaving 13 bases between the germline ends. CDR3 length: 14 amino acids.

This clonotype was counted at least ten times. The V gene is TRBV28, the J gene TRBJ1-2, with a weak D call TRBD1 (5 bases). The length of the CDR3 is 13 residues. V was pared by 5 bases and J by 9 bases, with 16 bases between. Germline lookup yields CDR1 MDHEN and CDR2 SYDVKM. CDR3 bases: TGTGCCAGCAGTCGACCGGGACGGGGAAGCTACACCTTC. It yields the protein CASSRPGRGSYTF.

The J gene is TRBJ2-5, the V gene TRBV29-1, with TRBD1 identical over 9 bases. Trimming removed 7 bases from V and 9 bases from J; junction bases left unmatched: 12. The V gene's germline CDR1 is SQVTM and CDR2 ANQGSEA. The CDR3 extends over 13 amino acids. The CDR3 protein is CSGRGDRAVAQYF. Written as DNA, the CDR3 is TGCAGCGGTAGGGGGGACAGGGCAGTGGCCCAGTACTTC. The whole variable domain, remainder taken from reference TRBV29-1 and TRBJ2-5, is SAVISQKPSRDICQRGTSLTIQCQVDSQVTMMFWYRQQPGQSLTLIATANQGSEATYESGFVIDKFPISRPNLTFSTLTVSNMSPEDSSIYLCSGRGDRAVAQYFGPGTRLLVL.

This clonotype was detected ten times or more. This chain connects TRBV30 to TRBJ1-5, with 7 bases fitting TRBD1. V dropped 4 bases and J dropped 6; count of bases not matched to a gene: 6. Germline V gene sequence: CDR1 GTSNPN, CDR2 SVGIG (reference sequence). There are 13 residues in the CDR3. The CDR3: CAWNGQAGQPQHF. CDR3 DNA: TGTGCCTGGAACGGACAGGCGGGTCAGCCCCAGCATTTT.

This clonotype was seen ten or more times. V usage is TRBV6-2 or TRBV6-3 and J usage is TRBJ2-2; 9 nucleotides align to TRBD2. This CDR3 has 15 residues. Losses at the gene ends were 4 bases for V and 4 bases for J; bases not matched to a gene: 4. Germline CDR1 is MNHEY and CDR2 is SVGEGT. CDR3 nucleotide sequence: TGTGCCAGCAGTTCGGCGGGAGGGGGCACCGGGGAGCTGTTTTTT. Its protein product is CASSSAGGGTGELFF.

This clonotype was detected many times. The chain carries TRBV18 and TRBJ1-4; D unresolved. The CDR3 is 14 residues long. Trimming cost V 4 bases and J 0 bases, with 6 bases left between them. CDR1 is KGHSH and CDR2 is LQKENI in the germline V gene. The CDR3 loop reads CASSQVATNEKLFF. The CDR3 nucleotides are TGTGCCAGCTCACAGGTGGCAACTAATGAAAAACTGTTTTTT.

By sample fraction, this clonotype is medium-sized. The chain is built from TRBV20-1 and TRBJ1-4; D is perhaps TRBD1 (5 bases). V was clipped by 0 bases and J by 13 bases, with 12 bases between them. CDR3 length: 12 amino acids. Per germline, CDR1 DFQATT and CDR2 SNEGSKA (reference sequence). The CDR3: CSARDLAGGLFF. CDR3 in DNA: TGCAGTGCTAGAGATCTGGCGGGGGGACTGTTTTTT.

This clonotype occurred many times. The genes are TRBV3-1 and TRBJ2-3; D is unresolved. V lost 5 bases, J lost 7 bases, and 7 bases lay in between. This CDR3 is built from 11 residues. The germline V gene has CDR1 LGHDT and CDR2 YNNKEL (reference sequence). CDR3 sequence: CASSTEYTQYF. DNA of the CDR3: TGTGCCAGCAGCACCGAGTATACGCAGTATTTT.

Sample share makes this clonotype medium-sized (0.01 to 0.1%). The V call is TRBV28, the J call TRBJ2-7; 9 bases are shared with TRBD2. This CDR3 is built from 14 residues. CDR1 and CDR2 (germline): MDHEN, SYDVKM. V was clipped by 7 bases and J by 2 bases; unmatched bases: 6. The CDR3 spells CASNLAGPTYEQYF. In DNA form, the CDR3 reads TGTGCCAGCAACCTAGCGGGGCCCACCTACGAGCAGTACTTC. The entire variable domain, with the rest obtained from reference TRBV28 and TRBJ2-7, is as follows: DVKVTQSSRYLVKRTGEKVFLECVQDMDHENMFWYRQDPGLGLRLIYFSYDVKMKEKGDIPEGYSVSREKKERFSLILESASTNQTSMYLCASNLAGPTYEQYFGPGTRLTVT.